The 3 T cell receptor beta chains below all came from one sample that was sequenced in a study of CD8 T cells in ankylosing spondylitis. TCRdb analysed the 5' RACE reads with MiXCR anew, one entry per CDR3 protein. The sample lists under 200,000 distinct CDR3 sequences, approximately 10% occurring once. What was sequenced was blood, either unsorted or a sorted T cell fraction (not recorded which). Every receptor here comes from a male donor with ankylosing spondylitis or in good health (not recorded which).

This chain connects TRBV5-1 to TRBJ2-7; the D gene is possibly TRBD1 (6 bases). The CDR3 covers 14 residues. The ends were cut back, 6 bases at V and 6 bases at J, with 19 bases in the middle. Germline CDR1 is SGHRS and CDR2 is YFSETQ. The CDR3 spells CASKGEPQTPEQYF. Written as DNA, the CDR3 is TGCGCCAGCAAGGGGGAACCCCAAACCCCCGAGCAGTACTTC.

This clonotype has only a few counts. CDR3 in DNA: TGTGCCAGCAGTCAGGAGGGAGGGCTCGCAAATGAGCAGTTCTTC. This gives the protein CASSQEGGLANEQFF. V gene TRBV12-3 or TRBV12-4 combines with J gene TRBJ2-1, with 7 bases fitting TRBD2. The CDR3 covers 15 residues. V was pared by 5 bases and J by 7 bases, with 11 bases of the junction left unmatched.

This clonotype was recorded many times. This chain connects TRBV28 to TRBJ2-2; 8 nucleotides align to TRBD2. The CDR3 spans 16 residues. V dropped 6 bases and J dropped 5; count of bases not matched to a gene: 11. Germline-derived CDR1 and CDR2 are MDHEN and SYDVKM. Written as DNA, the CDR3 is TGTGCCAGCAGATTGTCGATAGCGGGGAATACCGGGGAGCTGTTTTTT. Protein product: CASRLSIAGNTGELFF.